What follows are 29 T cell receptor beta chains derived from one specimen sequenced in a study of post-analysis software for immune sequencing data. Findings and caveats of the study: Among a handful of TRBV segments more frequent in patients than controls were TRBV5-6, TRBV5-1 and TRBV20-1.

cDNA libraries of TCR beta carried unique molecular identifiers. MiXCR, run by TCRdb on the PCR reads, gives a single entry per CDR3 protein. Of approximately 350,000 distinct CDR3 sequences in the sample, roughly 35% are singletons; the top ten hold around an eighth. These receptors' antigens are unknown. Sample: blood. These receptors were obtained from a girl aged 5-17 years with multiple sclerosis.

This sequence joins TRBV5-1 and TRBJ1-2; possible D gene TRBD1, 6 bases. Germline CDR1 reads SGHRS; CDR2 reads YFSETQ. The V end was cut by 0 bases, the J end by 8 bases, with 17 bases between. The CDR3 has 15 residues. The CDR3 loop reads CASSLALGTRMGYTF. DNA of the CDR3: TGCGCCAGCAGCTTGGCCCTCGGGACACGGATGGGCTACACCTTC.

J is TRBJ1-2 and V is TRBV27; 8 bases are a match to TRBD1. The CDR3 has 14 amino acids. Trimming cost V 8 bases and J 6 bases; bases outside gene matches: 11. CDR1 is MNHEY and CDR2 is SMNVEV in the germline V gene (reference sequence). The CDR3 nucleotides read TGTGCCAGCCGAGGGCCAGGGGGCGCTGATGGCTACACCTTC. Protein sequence: CASRGPGGADGYTF.

The V gene is TRBV10-3, the J gene TRBJ2-6, with a tentative D call TRBD2 (6 bases). This CDR3 is built from 15 residues. Germline V CDR1 and CDR2: ENHRY, SYGVKD. V was shortened by 2 bases and J by 2 bases, with 7 bases between the two germline ends. CDR3 sequence (DNA): TGTGCCATCAGTGAGCCGGGGGCTGGGGCCAACGTCCTGACTTTC. Translating it yields CAISEPGAGANVLTF.

The genes are TRBV29-1 and TRBJ2-7, with TRBD1 matching over 8 bases. With 7 bases clipped from V and 2 bases from J, the junction kept 7 bases outside the gene matches. Germline-derived CDR1 and CDR2 are SQVTM and ANQGSEA. The CDR3 is made up of 13 amino acids. CDR3 loop: CSGRDRLTYEQYF. The CDR3 DNA follows: TGCAGCGGAAGGGACAGGTTAACCTACGAGCAGTACTTC.

This clonotype was observed a handful of times. As DNA, the CDR3 is TGTGCCAGCCGACAACCAGACCCTCACAACGAGCAGTACTTC. It specifies CASRQPDPHNEQYF. The V gene is TRBV6-2 or TRBV6-3, the J gene TRBJ2-7; D not certain. CDR3 size: 14 residues. Trimming cost V 8 bases and J 5 bases, with 19 bases left between them. Germline CDR1 is MNHEY and CDR2 is SVGEGT.

This clonotype was picked up a small number of times. This chain uses TRBV5-6 with TRBJ1-5; 7 bases line up with TRBD1. V was pared by 4 bases and J by 0 bases, with 10 bases of the junction left unmatched. CDR1 and CDR2 from the germline V gene are SGHDT and YYEEEE. The length of the CDR3 is 17 residues. The CDR3 spells CASSREGGPFSNQPQHF. The CDR3 nucleotides read TGTGCCAGCAGCCGGGAAGGGGGCCCGTTTAGCAATCAGCCCCAGCATTTT.

The chain links TRBV30 to TRBJ2-1; D perhaps matches TRBD2 (7 bases). The CDR3 runs 14 residues. V was cut by 4 bases and J by 2 bases, with 12 bases left in between. Germline values: CDR1 GTSNPN, CDR2 SVGIG (reference sequence). CDR3 loop: CAWTEGGTYNEQFF. The DNA for the CDR3 is TGTGCCTGGACCGAGGGGGGGACCTACAATGAGCAGTTCTTC.

The rearrangement links TRBV11-2 to TRBJ2-1; 9 nucleotides align to TRBD1. The junction had 5 bases not matched to a gene; V was cut back by 1 base and J by 1 base. The germline gives CDR1 SGHAT, CDR2 FQNNGV. The CDR3 contains 17 residues. CDR3 sequence reads: CASSLGGQGSSYNEQFF. CDR3 nucleotides: TGTGCCAGCAGCTTAGGGGGACAGGGAAGTTCCTACAATGAGCAGTTCTTC.

This clonotype was seen repeatedly, ten times or more. This rearrangement joins TRBV7-9 to TRBJ2-5; D is possibly TRBD1 (5 bases). V gave up 11 bases and J gave up 4 bases, with 20 bases separating them. Germline CDR1 reads SEHNR; CDR2 reads FQNEAQ (reference sequence). The CDR3 runs to 14 residues. Written as DNA, the CDR3 is TGTGCCTGCCAGGGCGGCCCGTGGGTAGAGACCCAGTACTTC. Translated, it gives CACQGGPWVETQYF.

This clonotype was picked up a small number of times. J is TRBJ2-3 and V is TRBV5-1; possible D gene TRBD1, 5 bases. Germline assignment: CDR1 SGHRS and CDR2 YFSETQ. The CDR3 contains 15 residues. The V gene lost 3 bases and the J gene lost 5 bases, with 16 bases spanning the gap. DNA for the CDR3: TGCGCCAGCAGCTCCCGGCAGGGTGATTTAGATACGCAGTATTTT. Its translation: CASSSRQGDLDTQYF.

The chain recombines TRBV6-5 with TRBJ2-1; 9 bases agree with TRBD2. The trim removed 5 bases at V and 3 bases at J, leaving 5 bases unmatched. Germline-derived CDR1 and CDR2 are MNHEY and SVGAGI. The CDR3 consists of 15 residues. The CDR3 here is CASSRSGGRYNEQFF. The CDR3 coding sequence is TGTGCCAGCAGTCGGAGCGGGGGGCGCTACAATGAGCAGTTCTTC.

This chain uses TRBV20-1 with TRBJ1-2; D gene uncertain. Germline assignment: CDR1 DFQATT and CDR2 SNEGSKA (reference sequence). The V end was cut by 0 bases, the J end by 4 bases, with 15 bases between. This CDR3 region has 15 residues. CDR3 DNA: TGCAGTGCTAGAGATCCCGGCGGGCACCTCTATGGCTACACCTTC. The encoded protein is CSARDPGGHLYGYTF.

This clonotype was seen only a few times. The V and J genes are TRBV28 and TRBJ2-7; 8 bases line up with TRBD1. Trimming at V came to 3 bases and at J to 1 base, leaving 2 bases not matched to a gene. Germline assignment: CDR1 MDHEN and CDR2 SYDVKM. The length of the CDR3 is 14 residues. CDR3 nucleotides: TGTGCCAGCAGTTTTCGGGACAGGTCCTACGAGCAGTACTTC. Encoded protein: CASSFRDRSYEQYF.

This clonotype came up a few times. The chain is built from TRBV29-1 and TRBJ1-1; D gene unclear. The CDR3 sequence is 13 residues long. Germline CDR1 reads SQVTM; CDR2 reads ANQGSEA. The V gene lost 6 bases and the J gene lost 0 bases, with 11 bases spanning the gap. The CDR3 sequence is CSVRGLMNTEAFF. The CDR3 DNA reads as TGCAGCGTGCGCGGTCTAATGAACACTGAAGCTTTCTTT.

This clonotype was seen a single time. The chain combines TRBV18 with TRBJ2-3; 8 nucleotides agree with TRBD2. The V gene's germline CDR1 is KGHSH and CDR2 LQKENI. J gave up 6 bases and V 5 bases, and 13 bases lay outside the gene matches. The length of the CDR3 is 16 residues. The CDR3 reads CASSFTSGGTRDTQYF. DNA for the CDR3: TGTGCCAGCTCATTCACTAGCGGAGGGACGAGGGATACGCAGTATTTT.

This clonotype was seen many times. This chain links TRBV18 with TRBJ1-1, with TRBD1 identical over 7 bases. The CDR3 loop spans 15 amino acids. The V gene's germline CDR1 is KGHSH and CDR2 LQKENI. Trimming took 4 bases from V and 1 from J; bases not matched to a gene: 6. The chain's CDR3 is CASSRPDRTNTEAFF. The CDR3 bases are TGTGCCAGCTCACGTCCGGACAGGACGAACACTGAAGCTTTCTTT.

This clonotype was detected only a few times. V and J are TRBV7-2 and TRBJ1-1; 7 bases are shared with TRBD1. V was pared by 7 bases and J by 4 bases, with 6 bases of the junction left unmatched. Per the germline V gene, CDR1 is SGHTA and CDR2 is FQGNSA. This CDR3 is 13 amino acids long. This CDR3 reads CASTDRAITEAFF. The DNA of the CDR3 is TGTGCCAGCACCGACAGGGCAATCACTGAAGCTTTCTTT.

This clonotype has just a few counts. The chain recombines TRBV27 with TRBJ2-7; the match to TRBD1 covers 9 bases. Unmatched junction bases numbered 5, after V lost 6 bases and J lost 2 bases. The CDR3 totals 14 residues. The germline CDR1 and CDR2 sequences are MNHEY and SMNVEV (reference sequence). The DNA for the CDR3 is TGTGCCAGCAGCACCGGGACAGGGCCCTACGAGCAGTACTTC. Amino acid sequence: CASSTGTGPYEQYF.

This chain links TRBV11-2 with TRBJ2-5, with D perhaps being TRBD1 or TRBD2 (5 bases each). The V and J ends lost 6 bases and 5 bases respectively, with 19 bases between them. The CDR3 has 15 residues. Germline V gene lookup returns CDR1 SGHAT and CDR2 FQNNGV. The CDR3 bases are TGTGCCAGCAGACCCATAACGGGGCTACGCGAGACCCAGTACTTC. Amino acid sequence: CASRPITGLRETQYF.

The chain recombines TRBV6-1 with TRBJ1-3; D not resolved. Germline V gene sequence: CDR1 MNHNS, CDR2 SASEGT. CDR3 length: 16 amino acids. The germline V and J ends were trimmed by 2 bases and 0 bases, with 11 bases remaining between them. The CDR3 loop reads CASSESLLRSGNTIYF. CDR3 bases: TGTGCCAGCAGTGAATCCCTTTTACGCTCTGGAAACACCATATATTTT.

In nucleotides, the CDR3 is TGCGCCAGCAGCTTGGGGGGGACTAGCGGGGGGTCTACAGATACGCAGTATTTT. This gives the protein CASSLGGTSGGSTDTQYF. This chain joins TRBV5-1 and TRBJ2-3, with 15 bases identical to TRBD2. The germline CDR1 and CDR2 sequences are SGHRS and YFSETQ. The CDR3 has 18 amino acids. V shed 0 bases and J 3 bases; nucleotides not matched to a gene: 5.

Ten or more counts support this clonotype. V is TRBV20-1 and J is TRBJ1-5, with a weak D call TRBD1 (6 bases). The germline V and J ends were trimmed by 6 bases and 2 bases, with 14 bases remaining between them. The CDR3 runs 14 residues. Germline CDR1 DFQATT, CDR2 SNEGSKA (reference sequence). CDR3 amino acids: CSAVSPGGNQPQHF. In nucleotides, the CDR3 is TGCAGTGCCGTGTCCCCAGGGGGCAATCAGCCCCAGCATTTT.

This clonotype has a single count. The chain couples TRBV6-1 to TRBJ1-5; TRBD1 aligns across 9 bases. V shed 6 bases and J 6 bases; nucleotides not matched to a gene: 6. This CDR3 is 14 amino acids long. The germline CDR1 and CDR2 sequences are MNHNS and SASEGT. In DNA, the CDR3 is TGTGCCAGCAGAGCGACAGGGGGTGCTCAGCCCCAGCATTTT. Protein product: CASRATGGAQPQHF.

The rearrangement joins TRBV4-1 to TRBJ1-2, with 10 bases matching TRBD1. The germline V gene encodes CDR1 MGHRA and CDR2 YSYEKL. This CDR3 contains 16 residues. V trimming: 0 bases; J trimming: 7 bases; junction bases outside the gene matches: 8. The CDR3 reads CASSQERDRGVGGYTF. The CDR3 region has the DNA TGCGCCAGCAGCCAAGAAAGGGACAGGGGAGTGGGTGGCTACACCTTC.

V gene TRBV5-4 combines with J gene TRBJ1-1; D uncertain. Trimming removed 5 bases at V and 8 bases at J, with 10 bases between. This CDR3 is built from 11 residues. Per germline, CDR1 SGHNT and CDR2 YYREEE (reference sequence). The CDR3 region has the DNA TGTGCCAGCAGATCGAAGTCCGAAGCTTTCTTT. It codes for CASRSKSEAFF.

The V call is TRBV7-6, the J call TRBJ2-1; D might be TRBD2 (7 bases). CDR1 SGHVS and CDR2 FNYEAQ come from the germline V gene. V was clipped by 0 bases and J by 7 bases, with 13 bases between them. The length of the CDR3 is 15 residues. CDR3 protein: CASSLAGGALNEQFF. CDR3 bases: TGTGCCAGCAGCTTAGCAGGGGGGGCCCTTAATGAGCAGTTCTTC.

V gene TRBV14 combines with J gene TRBJ2-3; 12 bases fit TRBD2. This CDR3 has 18 amino acids. Germline V gene lookup returns CDR1 SGHDN and CDR2 FVKESK. V lost 0 bases, J lost 4 bases, and 8 bases stayed unmatched. For the CDR3, the DNA is TGTGCCAGCAGCCAAGATGTCCCACTAGCGGGGGGTTCAGATACGCAGTATTTT. It translates to CASSQDVPLAGGSDTQYF.

The chain is built from TRBV5-1 and TRBJ1-1; D uncertain. Germline-derived CDR1 and CDR2 are SGHRS and YFSETQ. Deletions cut 0 bases from V and 0 bases from J, with 12 bases between. The CDR3 loop spans 16 amino acids. The CDR3 bases are TGCGCCAGCAGCTTGGACAGCCTCCAAATGAACACTGAAGCTTTCTTT. It codes for CASSLDSLQMNTEAFF.

The chain joins TRBV6-5 to TRBJ2-7; D is unclear. The CDR3 is 12 residues long. The V end lost 8 bases, the J end lost 5 bases, and 13 bases lay between the germline ends. Germline loops: CDR1 MNHEY, CDR2 SVGAGI. The DNA of the CDR3 is TGTGCCAGCCACAGTTTTCCCCACGAGCAGTACTTC. Translating gives CASHSFPHEQYF.